What follows describes a single T cell receptor (beta chain). The antigen is not known. This table comes from immunoSEQ multiplex PCR, and its TCRdb copy is limited to in-frame clones, with some not included. The table includes roughly 20,000 clones, around 85% detected once. Allogeneic regulatory or mature dendritic cells were co-cultured for 5 days with CFSE-labeled sorted T cells at 1:10. These data belong to a study of regulatory dendritic cells for organ transplantation. V lost 5 bases and J lost 2, with 4 bases in between. The CDR3 is 11 amino acids. The germline V gene encodes CDR1 SGHDN and CDR2 FVKESK. General study points: Mature dendritic cells appeared to drive more memory CD8+ clonal expansion than regulatory ones.

The sequence came from a human donor in good health. The gene calls are TRBV14 and TRBJ2-7; D uncertain. Sequenced input: memory CD4+ T cells from blood cultured with regulatory dendritic cells. Subset described: CD45RO+ memory T cells. The CDR3 sequence is CASSNAYEQYF. CDR3 sequence (DNA): TGTGCCAGCAGCAATGCCTACGAGCAGTACTTC.